The following is a T cell receptor beta chain sequence with its context. Its antigen remains unknown. The source of the sample is a study of CD4 T cells in relation to SARS-CoV-2 and coronaviruses. Study findings and constraints: Crossreactivity was assessed only for spike protein, not other viral proteins.

V lost 3 bases and J 7 bases, leaving 13 bases between the germline ends. The CDR3 is 14 residues long. CDR1 and CDR2 (germline): MNHEY, SMNVEV (reference sequence). Profiling relied on immunoSEQ multiplex PCR, and the TCRdb table lists in-frame clones only, not all of them. The sample carries 10,000 to 13,000 clones, around 86% recorded once. The chain joins TRBV27 to TRBJ1-5; D uncertain. The source material was naive CD4+ T cells from PBMCs. Subset specified: naive CD4+ T cells isolated by negative enrichment. This receptor was taken from an adult with COVID-19. CDR3 DNA sequence: TGTGCCAGCAGTTTCAACGGGGTACGACAGCCCCAGCATTTT. This sequence encodes CASSFNGVRQPQHF.